This T cell receptor (beta chain) was identified during a study of blood T cell repertoires in COVID-19. Study overall: The United States, Italy and Spain provided the acute and convalescent COVID-19 samples.

The CDR3 extends over 14 amino acids. CDR1 is LGHDT, CDR2 YNNKEL, per germline (reference sequence). Trimming took off 4 bases at V and 1 base at J, with 10 bases between the two ends. Some clones are missing from TCRdb's copy, which holds only in-frame ones; the method was immunoSEQ multiplex PCR. The sample lists approximately 220,000 clones, 87% occurring once. V is TRBV3-1 (or the pseudogene TRBV3-2) and J is TRBJ1-2; D possibly corresponds to TRBD1 (5 bases). This clonotype originated in a woman in her twenties or thirties with acute COVID-19. The sequenced sample was PBMCs or T cells enriched from blood (not recorded which). The CDR3 DNA reads as TGTGCCAGCAGCCGCCCAGGGTTTAACTATGGCTACACCTTC. Translated, it gives CASSRPGFNYGYTF.